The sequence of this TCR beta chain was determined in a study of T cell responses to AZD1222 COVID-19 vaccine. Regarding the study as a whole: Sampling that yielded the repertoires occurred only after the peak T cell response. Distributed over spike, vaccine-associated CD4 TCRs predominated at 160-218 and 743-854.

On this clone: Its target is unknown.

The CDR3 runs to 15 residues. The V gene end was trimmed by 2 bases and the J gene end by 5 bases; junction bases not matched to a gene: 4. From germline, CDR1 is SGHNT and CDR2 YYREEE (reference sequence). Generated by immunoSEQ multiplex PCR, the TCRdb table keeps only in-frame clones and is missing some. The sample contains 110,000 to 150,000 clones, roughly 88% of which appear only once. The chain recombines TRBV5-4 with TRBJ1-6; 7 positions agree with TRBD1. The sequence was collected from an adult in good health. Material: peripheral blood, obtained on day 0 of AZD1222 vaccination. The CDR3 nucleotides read TGTGCCAGCAGCTTTCGTACAGGGGATAATTCACCCCTCCACTTT. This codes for CASSFRTGDNSPLHF. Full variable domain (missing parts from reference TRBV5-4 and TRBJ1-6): ETGVTQSPTHLIKTRGQQVTLRCSSQSGHNTVSWYQQALGQGPQFIFQYYREEENGRGNFPPRFSGLQFPNYSSELNVNALELDDSALYLCASSFRTGDNSPLHFGNGTRLTVT.